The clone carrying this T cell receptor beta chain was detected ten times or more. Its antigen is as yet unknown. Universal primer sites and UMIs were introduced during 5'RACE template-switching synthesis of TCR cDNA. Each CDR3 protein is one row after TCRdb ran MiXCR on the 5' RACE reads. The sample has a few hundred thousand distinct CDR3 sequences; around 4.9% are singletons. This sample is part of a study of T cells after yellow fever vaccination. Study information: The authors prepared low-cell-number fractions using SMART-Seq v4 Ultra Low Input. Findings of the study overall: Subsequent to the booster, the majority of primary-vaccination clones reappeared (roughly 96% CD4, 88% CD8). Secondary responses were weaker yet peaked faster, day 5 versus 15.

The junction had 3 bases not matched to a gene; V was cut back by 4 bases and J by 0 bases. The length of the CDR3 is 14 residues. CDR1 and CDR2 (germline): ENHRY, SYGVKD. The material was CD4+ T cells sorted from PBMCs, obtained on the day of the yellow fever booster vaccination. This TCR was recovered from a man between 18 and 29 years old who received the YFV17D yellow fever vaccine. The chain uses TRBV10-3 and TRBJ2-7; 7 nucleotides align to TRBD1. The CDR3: CAISGQGISYEQYF. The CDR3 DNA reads TGTGCCATCAGTGGACAGGGCATCTCCTACGAGCAGTACTTC.